The rows below give T cell receptor beta chains drawn from one sample of a study of memory CD8 T cells in hepatitis C reinfection. Using immunoSEQ multiplex PCR, the repertoire was profiled, and TCRdb retains in-frame clones only, with some absent. The sample contains over 50,000 clones, approximately 89% of which appear only once. The sample comprised naive CD8+ T cells sorted from blood. Receptor source: a man between 18 and 29 years old with hepatitis C virus infection. Each CDR3 is given with its conserved first and last residue. Fields, in order: V gene, clone size, D gene, J gene, CDR3 DNA, CDR3 protein. D genes are given only for firm matches. Expanded clones get a size class; other rows say once, few or many, or leave the size out.

v_gene: TRBV19
abundance: NA
d_gene: TRBD1
j_gene: TRBJ1-5
CDR3nt: TGTGCCAGTAGTATATCTCCGGGACAGGGGTTGAAGCCCCAGCATTTT
CDR3aa: CASSISPGQGLKPQHF

v_gene: TRBV28
abundance: NA
d_gene: TRBD1
j_gene: TRBJ1-3
CDR3nt: TGTGCCAGCAGTCCGGGGACAGCTGGAAACACCATATATTTT
CDR3aa: CASSPGTAGNTIYF

v_gene: TRBV9
abundance: NA
d_gene: TRBD1
j_gene: TRBJ1-4
CDR3nt: TGTGCCAGCAGCGTAGGAGGGGGCCCTAATGAAAAACTGTTTTTT
CDR3aa: CASSVGGGPNEKLFF

v_gene: TRBV5-4
abundance: NA
d_gene: TRBD2
j_gene: TRBJ2-7
CDR3nt: TGTGCCAGCAGTCACGAGCATTCTAGCGGGATCTACGAGCAGTACTTC
CDR3aa: CASSHEHSSGIYEQYF

v_gene: TRBV29-1
abundance: NA
d_gene: NA
j_gene: TRBJ1-2
CDR3nt: TGCAGCGTTGAAGATCGCGGCTATGGCTACACCTTC
CDR3aa: CSVEDRGYGYTF

v_gene: TRBV9
abundance: NA
d_gene: TRBD2
j_gene: TRBJ2-1
CDR3nt: TGTGCCAGCAGCGCGGCCACCTCACTAGCGGGATCCTACAATGAGCAGTTCTTC
CDR3aa: CASSAATSLAGSYNEQFF

v_gene: TRBV19
abundance: NA
d_gene: NA
j_gene: TRBJ2-3
CDR3nt: TGTGCCAGTAGTACCGGGGGAGATACGCAGTATTTT
CDR3aa: CASSTGGDTQYF

v_gene: TRBV7-9
abundance: NA
d_gene: TRBD1
j_gene: TRBJ2-5
CDR3nt: TGTGCCAGCAGCTCGCCGGGACAGGGTCCCCAAGAGACCCAGTACTTC
CDR3aa: CASSSPGQGPQETQYF

v_gene: TRBV10-3
abundance: NA
d_gene: TRBD2
j_gene: TRBJ2-2
CDR3nt: TGTGCCACCATGGATGTTCTAGCGGGAGTCCGGACCGGGGAGCTGTTTTTT
CDR3aa: CATMDVLAGVRTGELFF

v_gene: TRBV21-1
abundance: NA
d_gene: NA
j_gene: TRBJ2-1
CDR3nt: TGTGCCAGCAGCAGCCCCCTCGAGGGGGTCTACAATGAGCAGTTCTTC
CDR3aa: CASSSPLEGVYNEQFF

v_gene: TRBV2
abundance: NA
d_gene: NA
j_gene: TRBJ2-7
CDR3nt: TGTGCCAGCAGTGAAGCCGCGTCCTACGAGCAGTACTTC
CDR3aa: CASSEAASYEQYF

v_gene: TRBV4-1
abundance: NA
d_gene: NA
j_gene: TRBJ2-7
CDR3nt: TGCGCCAGCAGCCAAGCATACGGCGGGATCTCCTACGAGCAGTACTTC
CDR3aa: CASSQAYGGISYEQYF

v_gene: TRBV19
abundance: NA
d_gene: NA
j_gene: TRBJ2-4
CDR3nt: TGTGCCAGTAGAGGGACACTCGAAGCCAAAAACATTCAGTACTTC
CDR3aa: CASRGTLEAKNIQYF

v_gene: TRBV11-1
abundance: NA
d_gene: NA
j_gene: TRBJ2-3
CDR3nt: TGTGCCAGCAGCGCCCACCGGGGTGCGGTCACAGATACGCAGTATTTT
CDR3aa: CASSAHRGAVTDTQYF

v_gene: TRBV5-1
abundance: NA
d_gene: TRBD1
j_gene: TRBJ2-7
CDR3nt: TGCGCCAGCAGCCTCGGAGGAGGGACAGGGTTCTTCTACGAGCAGTACTTC
CDR3aa: CASSLGGGTGFFYEQYF

v_gene: TRBV11-2
abundance: NA
d_gene: TRBD2
j_gene: TRBJ2-1
CDR3nt: TGTGCCAGCAGCCCCGAGGCGGGGGGTAACAATGAGCAGTTCTTC
CDR3aa: CASSPEAGGNNEQFF

v_gene: TRBV27
abundance: NA
d_gene: TRBD2
j_gene: TRBJ2-7
CDR3nt: TGTGCCAGCAGTTTAGCGGGAGTCCCCGCCCGCGAGCAGTACTTC
CDR3aa: CASSLAGVPAREQYF

v_gene: TRBV7-9
abundance: NA
d_gene: TRBD2
j_gene: TRBJ2-3
CDR3nt: TGTGCCAGCAGCTTAAGCCTAGCGGGGGTCACAGATACGCAGTATTTT
CDR3aa: CASSLSLAGVTDTQYF

v_gene: TRBV30
abundance: NA
d_gene: NA
j_gene: TRBJ1-2
CDR3nt: TGTGCCTGGGCCCCATGGGGGCGCGTAGATGGCTACACCTTC
CDR3aa: CAWAPWGRVDGYTF

v_gene: TRBV7-9
abundance: once
d_gene: TRBD2
j_gene: TRBJ2-3
CDR3nt: TGTGCCAGCAGCTTCGGCGGGGGGGAATCAGATACGCAGTATTTT
CDR3aa: CASSFGGGESDTQYF

v_gene: TRBV7-9
abundance: NA
d_gene: NA
j_gene: TRBJ2-3
CDR3nt: TGTGCCAGCAGCTTATCGGGGGGCGATGGGGAGGATACGCAGTATTTT
CDR3aa: CASSLSGGDGEDTQYF

v_gene: TRBV7-6
abundance: NA
d_gene: NA
j_gene: TRBJ2-2
CDR3nt: TGTGCCAGCAGCCCCTCGAACACCGGGGAGCTGTTTTTT
CDR3aa: CASSPSNTGELFF

v_gene: TRBV30
abundance: few
d_gene: NA
j_gene: TRBJ1-1
CDR3nt: TGTGCCTGGAGTGAGGGAGATTTCACTGAAGCTTTCTTT
CDR3aa: CAWSEGDFTEAFF

v_gene: TRBV28
abundance: NA
d_gene: NA
j_gene: TRBJ2-1
CDR3nt: TGTGCCAGCAGTTTCCAGGGGCCCTACAATGAGCAGTTCTTC
CDR3aa: CASSFQGPYNEQFF

v_gene: TRBV28
abundance: NA
d_gene: TRBD1
j_gene: TRBJ1-5
CDR3nt: TGTGCCAGCAGTTACAGGGGGGCTGGCAATCAGCCCCAGCATTTT
CDR3aa: CASSYRGAGNQPQHF

v_gene: TRBV6-5
abundance: NA
d_gene: TRBD2
j_gene: TRBJ2-2
CDR3nt: TGTGCCACCAGCCTACTAGCGAGCAACACCGGGGAGCTGTTTTTT
CDR3aa: CATSLLASNTGELFF

v_gene: TRBV27
abundance: NA
d_gene: TRBD1
j_gene: TRBJ1-1
CDR3nt: TGTGCCAGCAGCGCCGGACAGGGTTTCACTGAAGCTTTCTTT
CDR3aa: CASSAGQGFTEAFF

v_gene: TRBV7-9
abundance: few
d_gene: TRBD2
j_gene: TRBJ2-1
CDR3nt: TGTGCCAGCAGCGCCAAGGGAGCGGGAGGGCCGGGTGAGCAGTTCTTC
CDR3aa: CASSAKGAGGPGEQFF

v_gene: TRBV28
abundance: NA
d_gene: TRBD1
j_gene: TRBJ2-3
CDR3nt: TGTGCCAGCAGCTCCCCTACAGGGGCTAGCACAGATACGCAGTATTTT
CDR3aa: CASSSPTGASTDTQYF

v_gene: TRBV7-9
abundance: NA
d_gene: TRBD2
j_gene: TRBJ2-5
CDR3nt: TGTGCCAGCAGCTACCCTGGCGGGGGGTTACAAGAGACCCAGTACTTC
CDR3aa: CASSYPGGGLQETQYF

v_gene: TRBV5-1
abundance: few
d_gene: NA
j_gene: TRBJ2-7
CDR3nt: TGCGCCAGCAGCTTGGAGTGGGGGGAGGTCGAGCAGTACTTC
CDR3aa: CASSLEWGEVEQYF

v_gene: TRBV5-4
abundance: NA
d_gene: NA
j_gene: TRBJ2-3
CDR3nt: TGTGCCAGCAGCTTACCGGGAGAAGGGAAAGATACGCAGTATTTT
CDR3aa: CASSLPGEGKDTQYF

v_gene: TRBV27
abundance: NA
d_gene: NA
j_gene: TRBJ2-1
CDR3nt: TGTGCCAGCAGTTTGTCTTCAGGGGAAGGCTACAATGAGCAGTTCTTC
CDR3aa: CASSLSSGEGYNEQFF

v_gene: TRBV27
abundance: NA
d_gene: NA
j_gene: TRBJ1-1
CDR3nt: TGTGCCAGCGCGGAGTCGCTGGACACTGAAGCTTTCTTT
CDR3aa: CASAESLDTEAFF

v_gene: TRBV4-1
abundance: NA
d_gene: NA
j_gene: TRBJ1-4
CDR3nt: TGCGCCAGCAGCCCCGGTTGGAGGCAGAGGAATGAAAAACTGTTTTTT
CDR3aa: CASSPGWRQRNEKLFF

v_gene: TRBV5-1
abundance: NA
d_gene: TRBD2
j_gene: TRBJ2-7
CDR3nt: TGCGCCAGCAGCTTGGCCGGGGGGGGCGGCCACGAGCAGTACTTC
CDR3aa: CASSLAGGGGHEQYF

v_gene: TRBV7-2
abundance: NA
d_gene: NA
j_gene: TRBJ2-5
CDR3nt: TGTGCCAGCAGCCCCCGAGTCCGGGGGGCCGAGGAGACCCAGTACTTC
CDR3aa: CASSPRVRGAEETQYF

v_gene: TRBV15
abundance: NA
d_gene: TRBD1
j_gene: TRBJ1-5
CDR3nt: TGTGCCACCAGTAGGGACAGGGGCAATCAGCCCCAGCATTTT
CDR3aa: CATSRDRGNQPQHF

v_gene: TRBV11-2
abundance: NA
d_gene: NA
j_gene: TRBJ2-5
CDR3nt: TGTGCCAGCAGCTTAGATCTGGACAGCCAAGAGACCCAGTACTTC
CDR3aa: CASSLDLDSQETQYF

v_gene: TRBV27
abundance: NA
d_gene: TRBD1
j_gene: TRBJ2-3
CDR3nt: TGTGCCAGCAGTACCGGACAGGCATATACGCAGTATTTT
CDR3aa: CASSTGQAYTQYF

v_gene: TRBV7-9
abundance: NA
d_gene: NA
j_gene: TRBJ2-5
CDR3nt: TGTGCCAGCAGCTTAGTCGGGAGCCAAGAGACCCAGTACTTC
CDR3aa: CASSLVGSQETQYF

v_gene: TRBV7-6
abundance: NA
d_gene: NA
j_gene: TRBJ2-7
CDR3nt: TGTGCCAGCAGCCCCGGGACTCAACCTTACGAGCAGTACTTC
CDR3aa: CASSPGTQPYEQYF

v_gene: TRBV7-9
abundance: NA
d_gene: TRBD1
j_gene: TRBJ1-1
CDR3nt: TGTGCCAGCAGCTTAGCGCCGCAGGGGGACACTGAAGCTTTCTTT
CDR3aa: CASSLAPQGDTEAFF

v_gene: TRBV4-1
abundance: NA
d_gene: TRBD2
j_gene: TRBJ2-7
CDR3nt: TGCGCCAGCAGCCAAGATGGAGCGGGAGGTACCTACGAGCAGTACTTC
CDR3aa: CASSQDGAGGTYEQYF

v_gene: TRBV7-9
abundance: NA
d_gene: NA
j_gene: TRBJ2-2
CDR3nt: TGTGCCAGCAGCCCCGGGTGGAGAACGGAGCTGTTTTTT
CDR3aa: CASSPGWRTELFF

v_gene: TRBV19
abundance: NA
d_gene: NA
j_gene: TRBJ2-2
CDR3nt: TGTGCCAGTAGTATAGATAGCGTCTCAAACACCGGGGAGCTGTTTTTT
CDR3aa: CASSIDSVSNTGELFF

v_gene: TRBV6-6
abundance: NA
d_gene: TRBD1
j_gene: TRBJ2-5
CDR3nt: TGTGCCAGCAGTTACTCGCAGGACAGGCAGTACTTC
CDR3aa: CASSYSQDRQYF